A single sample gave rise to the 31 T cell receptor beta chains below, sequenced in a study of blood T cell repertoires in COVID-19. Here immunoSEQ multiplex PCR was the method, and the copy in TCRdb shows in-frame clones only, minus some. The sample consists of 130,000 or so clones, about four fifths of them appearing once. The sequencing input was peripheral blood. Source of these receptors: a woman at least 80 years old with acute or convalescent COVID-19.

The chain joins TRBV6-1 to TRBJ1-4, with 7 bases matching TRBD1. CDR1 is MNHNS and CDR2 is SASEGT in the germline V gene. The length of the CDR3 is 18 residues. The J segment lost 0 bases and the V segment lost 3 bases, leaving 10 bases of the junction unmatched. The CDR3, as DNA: TGTGCCAGCAGTGATGCCGTCTTCGGGACAGCAACTAATGAAAAACTGTTTTTT. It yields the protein CASSDAVFGTATNEKLFF.

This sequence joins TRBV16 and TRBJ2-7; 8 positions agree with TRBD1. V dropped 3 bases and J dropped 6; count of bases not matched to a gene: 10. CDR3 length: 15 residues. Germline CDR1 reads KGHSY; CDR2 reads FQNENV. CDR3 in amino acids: CASSQVGQDYVEQYF. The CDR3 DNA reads TGTGCCAGCAGCCAGGTGGGACAGGATTACGTCGAGCAGTACTTC.

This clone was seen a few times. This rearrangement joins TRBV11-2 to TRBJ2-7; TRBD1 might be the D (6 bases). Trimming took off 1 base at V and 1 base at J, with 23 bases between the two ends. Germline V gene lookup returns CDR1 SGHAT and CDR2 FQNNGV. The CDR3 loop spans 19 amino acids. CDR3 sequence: CASSLGYRDTQSSSYEQYF. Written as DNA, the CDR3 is TGTGCCAGCAGCTTAGGATACCGGGACACTCAATCTTCGTCCTACGAGCAGTACTTC.

The DNA for the CDR3 is TGTGTCAGAAGCTTTCCCCGAAAGCTAGCGGGACCCCCCTGCAATGAGCAGTTCTTC. Translated, it gives CVRSFPRKLAGPPCNEQFF. The chain has TRBV7-5 and TRBJ2-1; TRBD2 reflects the table's D call only, with no check against the DNA. TRBV7-5 is given as a pseudogene. The CDR3 spans 19 residues.

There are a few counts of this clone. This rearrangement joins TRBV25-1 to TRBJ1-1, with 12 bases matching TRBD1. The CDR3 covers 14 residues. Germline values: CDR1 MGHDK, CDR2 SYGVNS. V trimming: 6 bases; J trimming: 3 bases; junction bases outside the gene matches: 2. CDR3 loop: CASRGQGADTEAFF. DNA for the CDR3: TGTGCCAGCAGGGGACAGGGGGCTGACACTGAAGCTTTCTTT.

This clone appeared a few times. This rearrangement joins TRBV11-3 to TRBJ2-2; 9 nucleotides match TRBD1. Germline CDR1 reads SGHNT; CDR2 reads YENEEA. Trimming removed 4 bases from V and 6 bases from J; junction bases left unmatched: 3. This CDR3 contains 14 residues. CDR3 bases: TGTGCCAGCAGCTCGGGACAGGGAGCCGGGGAGCTGTTTTTT. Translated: CASSSGQGAGELFF. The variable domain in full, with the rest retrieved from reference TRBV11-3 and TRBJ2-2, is EAGVVQSPRYKIIEKKQPVAFWCNPISGHNTLYWYLQNLGQGPELLIRYENEEAVDDSQLPKDRFSAERLKGVDSTLKIQPAELGDSAVYLCASSSGQGAGELFFGEGSRLTVL.

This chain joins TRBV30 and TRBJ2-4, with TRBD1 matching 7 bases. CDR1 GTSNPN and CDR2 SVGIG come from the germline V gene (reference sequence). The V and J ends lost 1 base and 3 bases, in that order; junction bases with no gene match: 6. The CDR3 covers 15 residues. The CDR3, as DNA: TGTGCCTGGAGTGCCCTCGGACAGGTCAAAAACATTCAGTACTTC. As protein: CAWSALGQVKNIQYF.

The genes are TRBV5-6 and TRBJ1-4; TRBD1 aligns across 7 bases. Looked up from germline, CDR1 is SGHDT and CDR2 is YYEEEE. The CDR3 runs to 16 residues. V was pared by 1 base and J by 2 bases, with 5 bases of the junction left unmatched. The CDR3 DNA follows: TGTGCCAGCAGCTTGACCAGGGGGGCGACTAATGAAAAACTGTTTTTT. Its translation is CASSLTRGATNEKLFF. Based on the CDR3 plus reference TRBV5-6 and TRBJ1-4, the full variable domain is DAGVTQSPTHLIKTRGQQVTLRCSPKSGHDTVSWYQQALGQGPQFIFQYYEEEERQRGNFPDRFSGHQFPNYSSELNVNALLLGDSALYLCASSLTRGATNEKLFFGSGTQLSVL.

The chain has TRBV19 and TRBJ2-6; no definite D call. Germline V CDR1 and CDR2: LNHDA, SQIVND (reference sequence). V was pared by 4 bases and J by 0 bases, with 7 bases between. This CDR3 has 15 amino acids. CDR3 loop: CASSTHNSGANVLTF. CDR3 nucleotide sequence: TGTGCCAGTAGTACCCACAACTCTGGGGCCAACGTCCTGACTTTC.

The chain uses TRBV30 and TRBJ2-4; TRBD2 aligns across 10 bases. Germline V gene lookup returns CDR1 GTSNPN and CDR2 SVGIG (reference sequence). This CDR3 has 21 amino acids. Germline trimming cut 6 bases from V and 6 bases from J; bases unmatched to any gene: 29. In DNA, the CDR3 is TGTGCCTGTAATCGCGGACTAGCGGCCGGAGCTTCGGGATATACCCTAAACATTCAGTACTTC. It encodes CACNRGLAAGASGYTLNIQYF. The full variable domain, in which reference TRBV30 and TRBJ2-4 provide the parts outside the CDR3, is SQTIHQWPATLVQPVGSPLSLECTVEGTSNPNLYWYRQAAGRGLQLLFYSVGIGQISSEVPQNLSASRPQDRQFILSSKKLLLSDSGFYLCACNRGLAAGASGYTLNIQYFGAGTRLSVL.

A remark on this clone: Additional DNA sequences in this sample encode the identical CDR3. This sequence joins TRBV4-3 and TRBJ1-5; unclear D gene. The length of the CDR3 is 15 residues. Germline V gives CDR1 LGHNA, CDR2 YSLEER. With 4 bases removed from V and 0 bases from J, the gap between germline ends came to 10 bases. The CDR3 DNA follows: TGCGCCAGCAGCCCGAGACTCGATAGCAATCAGCCCCAGCATTTT. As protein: CASSPRLDSNQPQHF.

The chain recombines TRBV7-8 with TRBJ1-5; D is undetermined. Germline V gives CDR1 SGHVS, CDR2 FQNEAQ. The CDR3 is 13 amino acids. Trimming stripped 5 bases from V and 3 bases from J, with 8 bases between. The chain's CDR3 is CASSPLLNQPQHF. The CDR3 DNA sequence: TGTGCCAGCAGCCCACTACTCAATCAGCCCCAGCATTTT.

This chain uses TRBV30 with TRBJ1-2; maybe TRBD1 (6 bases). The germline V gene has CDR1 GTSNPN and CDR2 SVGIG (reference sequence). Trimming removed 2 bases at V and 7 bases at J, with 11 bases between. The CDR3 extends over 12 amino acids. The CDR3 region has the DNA TGTGCCTGGAGTTACAGGGCTTTTGGCTACACCTTC. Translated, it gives CAWSYRAFGYTF. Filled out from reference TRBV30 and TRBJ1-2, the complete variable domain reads SQTIHQWPATLVQPVGSPLSLECTVEGTSNPNLYWYRQAAGRGLQLLFYSVGIGQISSEVPQNLSASRPQDRQFILSSKKLLLSDSGFYLCAWSYRAFGYTFGSGTRLTVV.

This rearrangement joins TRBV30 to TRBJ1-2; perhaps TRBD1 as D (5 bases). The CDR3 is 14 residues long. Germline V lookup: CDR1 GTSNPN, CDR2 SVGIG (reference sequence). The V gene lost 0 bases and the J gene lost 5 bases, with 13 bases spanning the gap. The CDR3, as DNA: TGTGCCTGGAGTGTAGGGGCGGTCGGATATGGCTACACCTTC. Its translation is CAWSVGAVGYGYTF.

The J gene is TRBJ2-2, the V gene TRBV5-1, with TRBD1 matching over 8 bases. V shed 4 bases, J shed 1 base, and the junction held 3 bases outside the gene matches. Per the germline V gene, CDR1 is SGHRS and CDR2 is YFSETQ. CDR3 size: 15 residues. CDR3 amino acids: CASSDGQGNTGELFF. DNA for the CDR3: TGCGCCAGCAGCGACGGACAGGGGAACACCGGGGAGCTGTTTTTT.

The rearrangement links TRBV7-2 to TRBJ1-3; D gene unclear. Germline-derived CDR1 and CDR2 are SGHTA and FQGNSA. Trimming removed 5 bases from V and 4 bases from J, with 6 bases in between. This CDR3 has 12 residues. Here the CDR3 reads CASSPGGNTIYF. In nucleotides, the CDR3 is TGTGCCAGCAGCCCTGGCGGAAACACCATATATTTT.

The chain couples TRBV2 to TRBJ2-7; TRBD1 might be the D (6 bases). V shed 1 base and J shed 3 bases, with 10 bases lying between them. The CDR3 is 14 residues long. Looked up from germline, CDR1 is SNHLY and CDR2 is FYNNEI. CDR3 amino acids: CASSEGTELYEQYF. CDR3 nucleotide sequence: TGTGCCAGCAGTGAAGGGACAGAGCTCTACGAGCAGTACTTC.

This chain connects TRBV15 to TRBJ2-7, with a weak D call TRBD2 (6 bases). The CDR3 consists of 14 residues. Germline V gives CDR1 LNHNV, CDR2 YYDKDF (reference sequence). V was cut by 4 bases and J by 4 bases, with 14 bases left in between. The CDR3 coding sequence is TGTGCCACCAGCATCGGGGGAGCTAGTTACGAGCAGTACTTC. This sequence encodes CATSIGGASYEQYF.

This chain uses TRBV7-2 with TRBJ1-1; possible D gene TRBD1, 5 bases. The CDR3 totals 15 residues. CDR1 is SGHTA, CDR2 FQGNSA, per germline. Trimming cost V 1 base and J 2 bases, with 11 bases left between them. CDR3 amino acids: CASSLGSGLNTEAFF. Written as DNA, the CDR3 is TGTGCCAGCAGCTTAGGGTCAGGGCTTAACACTGAAGCTTTCTTT.

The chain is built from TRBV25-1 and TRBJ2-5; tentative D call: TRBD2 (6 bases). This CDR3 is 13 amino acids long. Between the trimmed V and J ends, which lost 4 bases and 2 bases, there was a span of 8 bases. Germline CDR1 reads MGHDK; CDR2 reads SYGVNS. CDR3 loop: CASSGAGQETQYF. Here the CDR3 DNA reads TGTGCCAGCAGTGGAGCGGGTCAAGAGACCCAGTACTTC.

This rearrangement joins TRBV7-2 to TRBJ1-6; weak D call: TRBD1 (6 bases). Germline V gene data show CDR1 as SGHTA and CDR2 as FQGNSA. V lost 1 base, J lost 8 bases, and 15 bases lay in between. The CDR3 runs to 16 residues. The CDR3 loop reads CASSLGRGALHSPLHF. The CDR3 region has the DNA TGTGCCAGCAGCTTAGGGCGGGGGGCGCTTCATTCACCCCTCCACTTT. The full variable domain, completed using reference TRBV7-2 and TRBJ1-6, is GAGVSQSPSNKVTEKGKDVELRCDPISGHTALYWYRQSLGQGLEFLIYFQGNSAPDKSGLPSDRFSAERTGGSVSTLTIQRTQQEDSAVYLCASSLGRGALHSPLHFGNGTRLTVT.

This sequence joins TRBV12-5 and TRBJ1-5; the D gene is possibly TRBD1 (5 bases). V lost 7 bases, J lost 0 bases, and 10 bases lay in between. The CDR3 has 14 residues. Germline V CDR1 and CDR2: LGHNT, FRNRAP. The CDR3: CASATGNSNQPQHF. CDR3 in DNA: TGTGCTAGTGCCACAGGTAATAGCAATCAGCCCCAGCATTTT.

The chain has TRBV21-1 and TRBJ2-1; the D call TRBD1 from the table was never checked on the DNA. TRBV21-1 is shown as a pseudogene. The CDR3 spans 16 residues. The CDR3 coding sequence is TGTGCCAGCAGCAGTGGGCAGGGGCCCCTACGCCATGAGCAGTTCTTC. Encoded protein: CASSSGQGPLRHEQFF.

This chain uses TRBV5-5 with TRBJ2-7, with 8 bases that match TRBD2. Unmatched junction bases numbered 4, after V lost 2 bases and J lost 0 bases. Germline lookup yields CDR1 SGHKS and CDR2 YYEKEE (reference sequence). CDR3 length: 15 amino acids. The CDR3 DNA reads TGTGCCAGCAGCTTCGCTAGCGGGCACTCCTACGAGCAGTACTTC. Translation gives CASSFASGHSYEQYF. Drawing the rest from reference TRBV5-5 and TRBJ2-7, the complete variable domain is DAGVTQSPTHLIKTRGQQVTLRCSPISGHKSVSWYQQVLGQGPQFIFQYYEKEERGRGNFPDRFSARQFPNYSSELNVNALLLGDSALYLCASSFASGHSYEQYFGPGTRLTVT.

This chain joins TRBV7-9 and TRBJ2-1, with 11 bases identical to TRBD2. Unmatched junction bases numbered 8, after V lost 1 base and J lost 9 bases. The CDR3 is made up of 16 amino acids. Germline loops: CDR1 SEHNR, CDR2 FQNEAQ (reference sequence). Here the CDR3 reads CASSLETSGSGGEQFF. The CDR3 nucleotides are TGTGCCAGCAGCTTAGAAACTAGCGGGAGTGGTGGTGAGCAGTTCTTC.

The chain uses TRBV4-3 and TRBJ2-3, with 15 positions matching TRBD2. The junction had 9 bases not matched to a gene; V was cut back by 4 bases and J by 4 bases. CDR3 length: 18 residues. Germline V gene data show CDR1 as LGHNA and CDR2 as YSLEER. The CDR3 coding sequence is TGCGCCAGCAGCCGAGGACTAGCGGGGGGGCCTATGGCAGATACGCAGTATTTT. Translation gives CASSRGLAGGPMADTQYF.

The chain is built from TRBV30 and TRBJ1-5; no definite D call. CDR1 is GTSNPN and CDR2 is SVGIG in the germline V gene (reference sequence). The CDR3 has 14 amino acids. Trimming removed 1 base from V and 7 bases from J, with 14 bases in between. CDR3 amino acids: CAWSAGSGKQPQHF. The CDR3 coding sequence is TGTGCCTGGAGTGCGGGGTCGGGAAAACAGCCCCAGCATTTT.

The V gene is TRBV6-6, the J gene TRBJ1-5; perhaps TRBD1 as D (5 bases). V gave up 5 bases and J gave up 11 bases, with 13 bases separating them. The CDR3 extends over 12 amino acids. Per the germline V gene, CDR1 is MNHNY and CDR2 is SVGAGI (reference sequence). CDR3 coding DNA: TGTGCCAGCAGTACCCCAGGGTTTTCCCAGCATTTT. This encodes CASSTPGFSQHF.

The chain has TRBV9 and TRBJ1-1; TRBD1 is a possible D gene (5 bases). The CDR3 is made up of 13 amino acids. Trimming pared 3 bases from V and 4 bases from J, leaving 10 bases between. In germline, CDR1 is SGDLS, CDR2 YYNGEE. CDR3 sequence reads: CASSARVGTEAFF. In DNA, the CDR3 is TGTGCCAGCAGCGCCAGGGTGGGCACTGAAGCTTTCTTT.

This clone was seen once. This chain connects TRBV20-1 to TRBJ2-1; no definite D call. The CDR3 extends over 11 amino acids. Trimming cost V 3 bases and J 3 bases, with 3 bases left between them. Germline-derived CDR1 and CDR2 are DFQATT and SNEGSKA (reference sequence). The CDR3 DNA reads TGCAGTGCTAGTTACTACAATGAGCAGTTCTTC. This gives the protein CSASYYNEQFF.

CDR3 protein: CASSPGASGSLGTQYF. CDR3 in DNA: TGTGCCAGCAGCCCCGGGGCTAGCGGGAGCTTGGGTACGCAGTATTTT. The V call is TRBV7-2, the J call TRBJ2-3; 10 bases align to TRBD2. This CDR3 spans 16 amino acids. Germline assignment: CDR1 SGHTA and CDR2 FQGNSA. J was trimmed by 8 bases and V by 5 bases; bases with no gene match: 13.